This record concerns one TCR beta chain sequence. Its binding antigen is unknown. Base qualities are not recorded, but no much larger clone differs from it by a single base. This specimen belongs to a study of T cell responses to AZD1222 COVID-19 vaccine (dated by TCRdb to the early 2020s). Regarding the research as a whole: AZD1222 recipients given second doses at about 4 weeks or at about 12 weeks were pooled, since spike-specific TCR depth and breadth were not found to differ between the two schedules. TCR sequencing covered fewer than 250 trial participants: 207 given two doses of AZD1222 and 26 given two doses of MenACWY control vaccine. Enrollment into the trials was organized by age into subgroups of 18-55, 56-69 and 70-plus years, and those subgroups contained roughly 150, 30 and 60 TCR-sequenced participants, respectively. The research as a whole found: Reportedly, close to half of the unique spike-specific TCRs recognized epitopes lying outside the regions that are mutated in the B.1.351 and B.1.1.7 variants. Conclusions about previously exposed vaccinees are limited, since just 5 or 6 AZD1222 recipients were seropositive for SARS-CoV-2 at baseline. The 56-69-year group was small, and its depth increase did not reach significance, likely because of low power. Most participants were white British and females outnumbered males, and the authors suggested that clonal diversity may have been underestimated. Vaccine-associated CD4 TCRs spanned the whole spike protein, with dominant responses in regions 160-218 and 743-854. No day 14 peak-response samples were available, so repertoires were characterized only after the peak T cell response. After two AZD1222 doses, both the breadth and the depth of spike-specific TCRs were significantly higher than at day 0 and than in MenACWY recipients.

The CDR3 spans 15 residues, from the cysteine through the phenylalanine. Left in the record is the CDR3 DNA by itself, 45 bases read in frame from the first base. Trimming accounts for 4 bases at V and 2 bases at J, while the number of junction bases matched to no gene is 5. CDR1 is given as MNHEY and CDR2 as SVGAGI, both from the germline V gene. The CDR3 regions of human TCRbeta chains were subjected to immunosequencing. On the authors' methods: TCRs in the repertoires were compared against a reference library of SARS-CoV-2-specific TCRs that had been generated with the MIRA antigen-specificity platform. Breadth was defined as the fraction of unique TCRs that were SARS-CoV-2-associated. Depth was defined as the fraction of total T cells that were SARS-CoV-2-associated. Using the MIRA data, every spike-specific TCR was mapped to the spike region that the TCR reacted to and assigned to either a CD4 or a CD8 class. Log10-transformed breadth and depth values were compared by one-way ANOVA with Sidak's multiple comparisons tests. TCRdb carries this immuneACCESS record with in-frame sequences only. Its versions omit some clonotypes, under half of them owing to an unresolved V gene in the studies checked, with the rest unexplained. D and trimming come from the DNA, and the V and J calls and clone size come from that table. The sample table contains 80,000 to 90,000 clones; only one count was recorded for around nine tenths of them. The ten most abundant clones make up around 2.2% of the sample.

The time point label, read with the paper, signifies: baseline before first vaccination. Samples from vaccinated people were obtained from the UK trials COV001 and COV002, which included a single-blind randomized controlled phase 2/3 trial of AZD1222 (ChAdOx1 nCoV-19) in healthy adults. For TCRbeta chain sequencing, PBMC samples from trial participants were taken at day 0 and at day 28 after the second dose. The TCR comes from an adult in good health. Sequencing was performed on peripheral blood, taken on day 0 of AZD1222 vaccination. The sequence links TRBV6-5 to TRBJ1-2; TRBD1 lines up with 9 middle nucleotides. The bases are TGTGCCAGCAGTTGGGACAGGGAAGGAAACTATGGCTACACCTTC. Its protein is CASSWDREGNYGYTF.